Listed below are T cell receptor beta chains from one sample, sequenced in a study of blood T cell repertoires in COVID-19. TCRdb keeps only in-frame clones here, not all; method: immunoSEQ multiplex PCR. The table includes some 260,000 clones, under 90% detected once. Sequencing input: PBMCs or T cells enriched from blood (not recorded which). These receptor sequences come from a man between 25 and 39 years old with acute COVID-19. CDR3s include the opening cysteine and the closing phenylalanine or tryptophan. Fields, in order: D gene, J gene, V gene, clone size, CDR3 protein, CDR3 DNA. The D gene is left open where the match is weak. Expanded clones get a size class; other rows say once, few or many, or leave the size out.

>.|TRBJ2-3|TRBV6-1|.
CASSELSGGDLTDTQYF
TGTGCCAGCAGTGAATTGTCCGGCGGGGACCTCACAGATACGCAGTATTTT
>.|TRBJ1-1|TRBV6-5|few
CASSSRTANTEAFF
TGTGCCAGCAGTTCGAGGACAGCGAACACTGAAGCTTTCTTT
>.|TRBJ1-5|TRBV18|.
CASSSDRFNQPQHF
TGTGCCAGCTCCTCCGACAGGTTCAATCAGCCCCAGCATTTT
>.|TRBJ1-3|TRBV6-1|many
CASSEAPRDSGNTIYF
TGTGCCAGCAGTGAAGCTCCCAGGGACTCTGGAAACACCATATATTTT
>.|TRBJ2-6|TRBV21-1|.
CASSYSSGANVLTF
TGTGCCAGCAGTTACAGCTCTGGGGCCAACGTCCTGACTTTC
>.|TRBJ2-1|TRBV27|.
CASSLSGTPTFNEQFF
TGTGCCAGCAGTTTATCAGGGACACCAACGTTCAATGAGCAGTTCTTC
>.|TRBJ1-1|TRBV11-2|.
CASSFGSGAGTEAFF
TGTGCCAGCAGCTTTGGCTCAGGTGCAGGGACTGAAGCTTTCTTT
>TRBD2|TRBJ2-3|TRBV9|.
CASSVDGGSGTDTQYF
TGTGCCAGCAGCGTTGACGGGGGTAGCGGGACAGATACGCAGTATTTT
>.|TRBJ1-1|TRBV7-2|once
CASSLRSGNPEAFF
TGTGCCAGCAGCTTACGGTCAGGGAACCCTGAAGCTTTCTTT
>TRBD1|TRBJ1-1|TRBV2|few
CASSLGTETEAFF
TGTGCCAGCAGTTTAGGGACAGAGACTGAAGCTTTCTTT
>.|TRBJ1-2|TRBV12-3/TRBV12-4|.
CASCPGTGYGYTF
TGTGCCAGCTGTCCCGGGACTGGTTATGGCTACACCTTC
>.|TRBJ2-1|TRBV28|.
CASSWGSRGNEQFF
TGTGCCAGCAGTTGGGGGTCTAGGGGGAATGAGCAGTTCTTC
>TRBD2|TRBJ2-3|TRBV6-4|.
CASSSVAGGTDTQYF
TGTGCCAGCAGTTCAGTAGCGGGGGGCACAGATACGCAGTATTTT
>.|TRBJ1-5|TRBV7-9|.
CASSAPGVPPQHF
TGTGCCAGCAGCGCTCCAGGGGTTCCGCCCCAGCATTTT
>.|TRBJ1-4|TRBV5-4|.
CASSLETGSREKLFF
TGTGCCAGCAGCTTGGAGACAGGATCACGTGAAAAACTGTTTTTT
>.|TRBJ1-5|TRBV5-5|.
CASSLILNRDQPQHF
TGTGCCAGCAGCTTGATACTAAACAGGGATCAGCCCCAGCATTTT
>TRBD1|TRBJ1-6|TRBV15|few
CATSIEGARGSPLHF
TGTGCCACCAGCATCGAGGGGGCTAGAGGTTCACCCCTCCACTTT
>TRBD2|TRBJ2-3|TRBV27|.
CASSLGGVQTGGLTDTQYF
TGTGCCAGCAGTTTGGGGGGGGTACAAACGGGAGGACTCACAGATACGCAGTATTTT
>.|TRBJ2-1|TRBV25-1|.
CASSTSYLVHEQFF
TGTGCCAGCAGTACGTCCTACTTGGTCCATGAGCAGTTCTTC
>TRBD2|TRBJ2-3|TRBV5-6|.
CASSRLAGNADTQYF
TGTGCCAGCAGCAGGTTAGCGGGAAATGCAGATACGCAGTATTTT